This is a list of T cell receptor beta chains from one sample in a study of T cells after yellow fever vaccination. Each CDR3 protein is one row after TCRdb ran MiXCR on the 5' RACE reads. The sample holds 110,000 or so distinct CDR3 sequences; approximately 7.1% are singletons and the top ten take more than 2.5%. This material consisted of CD4+ T cells sorted from PBMCs, taken roughly 46 days after the first yellow fever vaccination. The receptors derive from a man aged 18 to 29 who received the YFV17D yellow fever vaccine. Both conserved end residues are part of each CDR3. The order of the fields is clone size, D gene, V gene, J gene, CDR3 protein, CDR3 DNA. The D gene is left open where the match is weak. Only some rows state a clone size, as once, few, many or a class for expanded clones.

abundance: NA; d_gene: NA; v_gene: TRBV6-1; j_gene: TRBJ1-5; CDR3aa: CASSEPTFQPQHF; CDR3nt: TGTGCCAGCAGCGAGCCGACATTCCAGCCCCAGCATTTT
abundance: NA; d_gene: NA; v_gene: TRBV6-2/TRBV6-3; j_gene: TRBJ2-1; CDR3aa: CASSGRQASSYNEQFF; CDR3nt: TGTGCCAGCAGTGGGCGACAGGCCAGCTCCTACAATGAGCAGTTCTTC
abundance: NA; d_gene: NA; v_gene: TRBV5-1; j_gene: TRBJ2-5; CDR3aa: CASRFDTQETQYF; CDR3nt: TGCGCCAGCAGATTTGACACCCAAGAGACCCAGTACTTC
abundance: many; d_gene: NA; v_gene: TRBV5-4; j_gene: TRBJ1-1; CDR3aa: CASSLDGEAFF; CDR3nt: TGTGCCAGCAGCTTGGACGGTGAAGCTTTCTTT
abundance: many; d_gene: NA; v_gene: TRBV3-1; j_gene: TRBJ2-1; CDR3aa: CASSQSSASSYNEQFF; CDR3nt: TGTGCCAGCAGCCAAAGTTCAGCGAGCTCCTACAATGAGCAGTTCTTC
abundance: many; d_gene: NA; v_gene: TRBV20-1; j_gene: TRBJ1-6; CDR3aa: CSAVWDHNSPLHF; CDR3nt: TGCAGTGCTGTCTGGGACCATAATTCACCCCTCCACTTT
abundance: many; d_gene: NA; v_gene: TRBV20-1; j_gene: TRBJ1-1; CDR3aa: CSASRTLKTGGAFF; CDR3nt: TGCAGTGCTAGTCGGACTCTCAAGACAGGAGGGGCTTTCTTT
abundance: many; d_gene: TRBD1; v_gene: TRBV12-3/TRBV12-4; j_gene: TRBJ1-3; CDR3aa: CASSSGQVGNTIYF; CDR3nt: TGTGCCAGCAGCTCGGGACAGGTTGGAAACACCATATATTTT
abundance: many; d_gene: TRBD1; v_gene: TRBV7-9; j_gene: TRBJ2-7; CDR3aa: CATSSGTEPYEQYF; CDR3nt: TGTGCCACTTCCTCCGGGACAGAGCCCTACGAGCAGTACTTC
abundance: many; d_gene: TRBD2; v_gene: TRBV7-8; j_gene: TRBJ2-3; CDR3aa: CASSYYVGGKTDTQYF; CDR3nt: TGTGCCAGCAGCTATTATGTCGGGGGGAAGACAGATACGCAGTATTTT
abundance: many; d_gene: NA; v_gene: TRBV7-2; j_gene: TRBJ1-2; CDR3aa: CASRPQTQYNYGYTF; CDR3nt: TGTGCCAGCAGGCCCCAAACTCAATATAACTATGGCTACACCTTC
abundance: many; d_gene: NA; v_gene: TRBV9; j_gene: TRBJ2-3; CDR3aa: CASSVGTYYTQYF; CDR3nt: TGTGCCAGCAGCGTAGGGACCTACTACACGCAGTATTTT
abundance: many; d_gene: NA; v_gene: TRBV7-2; j_gene: TRBJ1-2; CDR3aa: CASSPRVVGAYGYTF; CDR3nt: TGTGCCAGCAGCCCACGCGTAGTGGGGGCGTATGGCTACACCTTC
abundance: many; d_gene: TRBD1; v_gene: TRBV6-1; j_gene: TRBJ2-4; CDR3aa: CASTRGQGLAKNIQYF; CDR3nt: TGTGCCAGCACCCGAGGACAGGGTCTAGCCAAAAACATTCAGTACTTC
abundance: many; d_gene: TRBD2; v_gene: TRBV5-1; j_gene: TRBJ2-7; CDR3aa: CASSSGSGGPSYEQYF; CDR3nt: TGCGCCAGCAGCTCGGGTAGCGGGGGGCCTTCCTACGAGCAGTACTTC
abundance: many; d_gene: NA; v_gene: TRBV4-2; j_gene: TRBJ1-6; CDR3aa: CASSPPPASPLHF; CDR3nt: TGTGCCAGCAGCCCACCACCAGCTTCACCCCTCCACTTT
abundance: many; d_gene: TRBD2; v_gene: TRBV5-1; j_gene: TRBJ2-3; CDR3aa: CASSPGLAGADTQYF; CDR3nt: TGCGCCAGCAGCCCGGGACTAGCGGGCGCAGATACGCAGTATTTT
abundance: many; d_gene: TRBD2; v_gene: TRBV7-2; j_gene: TRBJ2-7; CDR3aa: CASSLSPSGVYEQYF; CDR3nt: TGTGCCAGCAGCTTATCACCTAGCGGGGTCTACGAGCAGTACTTC
abundance: NA; d_gene: TRBD2; v_gene: TRBV5-1; j_gene: TRBJ2-1; CDR3aa: CASSSGLAGGRTINEQFF; CDR3nt: TGCGCCAGCAGCTCGGGGCTAGCGGGGGGGCGGACTATCAATGAGCAGTTCTTC